Following are 5 T cell receptor beta chains from one sample sequenced in a study of T cells in Graves' hyperthyroidism and ophthalmopathy. TCR beta CDR3 sequences were amplified from RNA transcripts. Using the HTBI primer set, a first-round RT-PCR was run on the TCR CDR3. TCRdb itself ran the multiplex PCR reads through MiXCR, one entry per CDR3 protein. Of around 690,000 distinct CDR3 sequences in the sample, roughly 20% were seen once. The specimen was blood. The receptors originated from a man aged 25-45 years with Graves' ophthalmopathy.

The rearrangement links TRBV29-1 to TRBJ1-2; no reliable D call. V lost 2 bases, J lost 2 bases, and 6 bases lay in between. The CDR3 has 12 amino acids. From germline, CDR1 is SQVTM and CDR2 ANQGSEA. CDR3 sequence (DNA): TGCAGCGTTGAATCCAGGAACTATGGCTACACCTTC. Amino acid sequence: CSVESRNYGYTF.

Points on this clonotype: A much more abundant neighbour one base away suggests this may be a read error. The chain is built from TRBV6-1 and TRBJ2-5, with 8 nucleotides matching TRBD1. Germline CDR1 MNHNS, CDR2 SASEGT. The CDR3 has 13 residues. The CDR3 is CASSQGASETQHF. CDR3 nucleotides: TGTGCCAGCAGTCAGGGGGCATCGGAGACCCAGCACTTC.

V gene TRBV25-1 combines with J gene TRBJ2-7, with D perhaps TRBD1 (5 bases). Germline V gene data show CDR1 as MGHDK and CDR2 as SYGVNS. Between the trimmed V and J ends, which lost 6 bases and 1 base, there was a span of 19 bases. This CDR3 contains 16 residues. CDR3 sequence: CASRDGTGRTSYEQYF. CDR3 coding DNA: TGTGCCAGCAGGGATGGTACAGGCCGCACTTCCTACGAGCAGTACTTC.

The rearrangement uses TRBV19 and TRBJ2-3, with 7 bases identical to TRBD2. The CDR3 contains 14 residues. Germline V lookup: CDR1 LNHDA, CDR2 SQIVND (reference sequence). After removal of 6 bases from V and 6 bases from J, the junction contained 9 bases not matched to a gene. This CDR3 reads CASSVAGTTDTQYF. The CDR3 DNA reads as TGTGCCAGTAGCGTAGCGGGCACGACGGATACGCAGTATTTT.

V gene TRBV7-9 combines with J gene TRBJ2-1, with TRBD1 matching 9 bases. The V gene end was trimmed by 1 base and the J gene end by 3 bases; junction bases not matched to a gene: 7. CDR3 size: 17 residues. Germline V gene sequence: CDR1 SEHNR, CDR2 FQNEAQ (reference sequence). As DNA, the CDR3 is TGTGCCAGCAGCTTAGGGGGCGGGACAGGGAGCTACAATGAGCAGTTCTTC. Its translation is CASSLGGGTGSYNEQFF.